Each of the 13 T cell receptor beta chains below was sequenced from the same sample in a study of blood T cell repertoires in COVID-19. Sequenced by immunoSEQ multiplex PCR; TCRdb stores in-frame clones only, minus some. The sample has about 200,000 clones, about nine tenths seen once. The sample taken for sequencing was peripheral blood. All receptors come from a woman aged 70-85 years with acute or convalescent COVID-19.

This chain links TRBV28 with TRBJ1-5, with 12 bases fitting TRBD1. Germline lookup yields CDR1 MDHEN and CDR2 SYDVKM. The CDR3 is 14 residues long. CDR3 bases: TGTGGGACCGGGACAGGGGGCCTTTATCAGCCCCAGCATTTT. Amino acids: CGTGTGGLYQPQHF.

This clone was counted once. This chain connects TRBV6-1 to TRBJ2-2; a weak D match, TRBD1 (5 bases). CDR1 and CDR2 from the germline V gene are MNHNS and SASEGT. The CDR3 runs 15 residues. The V gene lost 0 bases and the J gene lost 6 bases, with 11 bases spanning the gap. As DNA, the CDR3 is TGTGCCAGCAGTGAAGCGAGGTGGGGCGCCGGGGAGCTGTTTTTT. It translates to CASSEARWGAGELFF.

This clone has just one count. The J gene is TRBJ2-1, the V gene TRBV2; TRBD2 matches at 12 bases. The CDR3 runs 16 residues. Germline V gene data show CDR1 as SNHLY and CDR2 as FYNNEI. J gave up 4 bases and V 5 bases, and 6 bases lay outside the gene matches. The CDR3: CASSRTSGGRYNEQFF. The CDR3 DNA sequence: TGTGCCAGCAGTCGTACTAGCGGGGGGCGTTACAATGAGCAGTTCTTC. The full variable domain, completed using reference TRBV2 and TRBJ2-1, is EPEVTQTPSHQVTQMGQEVILRCVPISNHLYFYWYRQILGQKVEFLVSFYNNEISEKSEIFDDQFSVERPDGSNFTLKIRSTKLEDSAMYFCASSRTSGGRYNEQFFGPGTRLTVL.

The chain recombines TRBV7-3 with TRBJ2-1; TRBD2 matches at 10 bases. The CDR3 extends over 14 amino acids. With V trimmed by 6 bases and J by 10 bases, 9 bases remained unmatched. Germline V lookup: CDR1 SGHTA, CDR2 FQGTGA. CDR3 sequence reads: CASSLASGSQEQFF. The DNA of the CDR3 is TGTGCCAGCAGTTTAGCTAGCGGGAGCCAGGAGCAGTTCTTC.

The chain uses TRBV28 and TRBJ2-7; 10 nucleotides align to TRBD1. This CDR3 has 15 amino acids. The V segment lost 6 bases and the J segment 2 bases; nucleotides outside the gene matches: 7. CDR1 is MDHEN, CDR2 SYDVKM, per germline. CDR3 sequence: CASRIRQGAAYEQYF. The CDR3 DNA reads TGTGCCAGCAGAATCCGACAGGGGGCGGCCTACGAGCAGTACTTC.

The V call is TRBV16, the J call TRBJ1-5, with D perhaps TRBD1 (5 bases). CDR1 is KGHSY, CDR2 FQNENV, per germline. This CDR3 has 13 residues. V was shortened by 5 bases and J by 7 bases, with 12 bases between the two germline ends. CDR3 DNA: TGTGCCAGCAGCGCAGGGATGGGGCAGCCCCAGCATTTT. This gives the protein CASSAGMGQPQHF.

The J gene is TRBJ2-1, the V gene TRBV19, with D possibly matching TRBD2 (5 bases). Per germline, CDR1 LNHDA and CDR2 SQIVND (reference sequence). Trimming shortened V by 4 bases and J by 1 base, and 11 bases separated the two germline ends. This CDR3 is built from 15 residues. Here the CDR3 DNA reads TGTGCCAGTAGTACCCCTCGGGGTTCCTACAATGAGCAGTTCTTC. This encodes CASSTPRGSYNEQFF.

The count of this clone is one. This sequence joins TRBV6-4 and TRBJ2-7; no definite D call. Germline V gene sequence: CDR1 MRHNA, CDR2 SNTAGT. Trimming took 7 bases from V and 1 from J, leaving 14 bases between them. The CDR3 spans 14 residues. The CDR3 bases are TGTGCCAGCAAGGAGACCGCCGCATCCTACGAGCAGTACTTC. Translated, it gives CASKETAASYEQYF.

The chain combines TRBV4-1 with TRBJ2-7; 7 bases fit TRBD1. CDR1 and CDR2 from the germline V gene are MGHRA and YSYEKL. CDR3 length equals 13 residues. Unmatched junction bases numbered 3, after V lost 1 base and J lost 6 bases. The chain's CDR3 is CASSQVGDSEQYF. CDR3 bases: TGCGCCAGCAGCCAAGTTGGGGACAGCGAGCAGTACTTC.

The chain combines TRBV5-1 with TRBJ2-5, with D possibly matching TRBD2 (5 bases). Germline CDR1 reads SGHRS; CDR2 reads YFSETQ. The CDR3 runs to 14 residues. V was cut by 1 base and J by 1 base, with 8 bases left in between. The CDR3 DNA reads TGCGCCAGCAGCTTGCGGGGAATCCAAGAGACCCAGTACTTC. Protein sequence: CASSLRGIQETQYF.

The chain uses TRBV11-3 and TRBJ2-2, with a possible D match to TRBD1 (5 bases). Trimming took 4 bases from V and 6 from J, leaving 12 bases between them. There are 14 residues in the CDR3. CDR1 and CDR2 from the germline V gene are SGHNT and YENEEA. In DNA, the CDR3 is TGTGCCAGCAGCTGGGGCTTTGGCTCCGGGGAGCTGTTTTTT. The encoded protein is CASSWGFGSGELFF.

The gene calls are TRBV5-4 and TRBJ1-1; a possible D gene is TRBD1 (6 bases). From germline, CDR1 is SGHNT and CDR2 YYREEE (reference sequence). The CDR3 spans 16 residues. V was shortened by 4 bases and J by 1 base, with 17 bases between the two germline ends. The CDR3 reads CASSGTGLVANTEAFF. The DNA for the CDR3 is TGTGCCAGCAGCGGTACAGGGTTGGTGGCGAACACTGAAGCTTTCTTT.

This chain links TRBV7-2 with TRBJ1-1; D is undetermined. The CDR3 has 13 amino acids. CDR1 SGHTA and CDR2 FQGNSA come from the germline V gene. Between the trimmed V and J ends, which lost 1 base and 2 bases, there was a span of 5 bases. The CDR3 region has the DNA TGTGCCAGCAGCTTAGGTCGTAACACTGAAGCTTTCTTT. It yields the protein CASSLGRNTEAFF. Full variable domain (missing parts from reference TRBV7-2 and TRBJ1-1): GAGVSQSPSNKVTEKGKDVELRCDPISGHTALYWYRQSLGQGLEFLIYFQGNSAPDKSGLPSDRFSAERTGGSVSTLTIQRTQQEDSAVYLCASSLGRNTEAFFGQGTRLTVV.